This TCR beta chain emerged from a study of T cells in Graves' hyperthyroidism and ophthalmopathy. Across the study: Before any treatment, at initial diagnosis, peripheral blood was collected. Study findings and constraints: The model's output predicted ophthalmopathy at a median of around 6.9 months prior to onset. Researchers report that a 13 V-J model separated ophthalmopathy from stable hyperthyroidism.

The sample holds many counts of this clonotype. What it binds is unknown. Amplified TCR beta CDR3 regions derived from RNA transcripts. RT-PCR in the first round (using the HTBI primer set) targeted the TCR CDR3. Each CDR3 protein gets one entry after TCRdb re-called the multiplex PCR reads with MiXCR. The sample contains about 600,000 distinct CDR3 sequences, 12% to 15% of which appear only once. Reasons for excluding patients were uncontrolled infection, other autoimmune disease, pregnancy or lactation. The TCR comes from a woman in her late teens or twenties with Graves' ophthalmopathy. The specimen was blood.

Written as DNA, the CDR3 is TGTGCCAGCAGCTCCGGACGGGACACGGAGCAGTACTTC. This gives the protein CASSSGRDTEQYF. This chain uses TRBV9 with TRBJ2-7; D perhaps matches TRBD1 (6 bases). Germline CDR1 and CDR2: SGDLS and YYNGEE. V lost 4 bases, J lost 7 bases, and 15 bases lay in between. The CDR3 has 13 amino acids. Combining the CDR3 with reference TRBV9 and TRBJ2-7 gives the whole variable domain DSGVTQTPKHLITATGQRVTLRCSPRSGDLSVYWYQQSLDQGLQFLIQYYNGEERAKGNILERFSAQQFPDLHSELNLSSLELGDSALYFCASSSGRDTEQYFGPGTRLTVT.